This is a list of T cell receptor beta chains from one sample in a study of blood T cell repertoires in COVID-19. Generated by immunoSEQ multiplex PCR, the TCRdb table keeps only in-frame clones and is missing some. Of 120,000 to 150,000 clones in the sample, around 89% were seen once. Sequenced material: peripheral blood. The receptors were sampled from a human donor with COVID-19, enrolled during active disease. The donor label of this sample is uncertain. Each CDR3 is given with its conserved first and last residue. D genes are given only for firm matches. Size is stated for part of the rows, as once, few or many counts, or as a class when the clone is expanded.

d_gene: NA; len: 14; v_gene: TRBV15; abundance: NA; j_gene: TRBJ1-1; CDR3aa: CATSRPGVNTEAFF; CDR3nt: TGTGCCACCAGCAGACCCGGGGTGAACACTGAAGCTTTCTTT
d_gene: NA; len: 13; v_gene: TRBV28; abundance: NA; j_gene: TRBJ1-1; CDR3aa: CASRVFGGTEAFF; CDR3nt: TGTGCCAGCAGAGTTTTCGGAGGGACTGAAGCTTTCTTT
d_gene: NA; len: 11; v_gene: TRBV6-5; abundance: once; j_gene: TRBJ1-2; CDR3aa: CASRRGWGYTF; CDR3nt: TGTGCCAGCCGGAGGGGTTGGGGCTACACCTTC
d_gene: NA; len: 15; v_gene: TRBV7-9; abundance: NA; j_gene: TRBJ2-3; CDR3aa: CASSLGYRVTDTQYF; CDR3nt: TGTGCCAGCAGCTTAGGTTACAGGGTCACAGATACGCAGTATTTT
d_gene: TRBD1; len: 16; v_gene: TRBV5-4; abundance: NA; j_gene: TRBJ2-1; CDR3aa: CASSLTTGGYYNEQFF; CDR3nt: TGTGCCAGCAGCTTGACGACAGGGGGCTATTACAATGAGCAGTTCTTC
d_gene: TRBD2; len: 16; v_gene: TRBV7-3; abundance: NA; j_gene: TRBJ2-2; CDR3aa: CASSLFGLAGAGELFF; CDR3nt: TGTGCCAGCAGCCTCTTCGGACTAGCGGGAGCCGGGGAGCTGTTTTTT
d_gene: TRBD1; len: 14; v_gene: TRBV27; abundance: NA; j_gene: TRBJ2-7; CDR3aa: CASSPTGPIGRQYF; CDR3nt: TGTGCCAGCAGCCCGACAGGGCCCATCGGACGGCAGTACTTC
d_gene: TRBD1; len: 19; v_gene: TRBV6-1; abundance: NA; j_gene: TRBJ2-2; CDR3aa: CASSEAHGGTGRFTGELFF; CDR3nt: TGTGCCAGCAGTGAAGCCCACGGTGGGACAGGGAGGTTCACCGGGGAGCTGTTTTTT
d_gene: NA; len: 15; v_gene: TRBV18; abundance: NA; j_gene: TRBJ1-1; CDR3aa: CASSPGTYGVTEAFF; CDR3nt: TGTGCCAGCTCACCTGGGACTTATGGGGTCACTGAAGCTTTCTTT
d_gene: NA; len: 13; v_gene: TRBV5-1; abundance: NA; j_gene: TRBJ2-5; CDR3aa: CASSLMRLETQYF; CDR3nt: TGCGCCAGCAGCTTGATGAGGTTGGAGACCCAGTACTTC
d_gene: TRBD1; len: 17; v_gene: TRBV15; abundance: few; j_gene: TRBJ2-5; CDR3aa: CATSRDTGGKGWETQYF; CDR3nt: TGTGCCACCAGCAGAGACACAGGGGGCAAGGGATGGGAGACCCAGTACTTC
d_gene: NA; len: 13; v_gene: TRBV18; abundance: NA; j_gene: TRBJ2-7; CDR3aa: CASSPPHAGEQYF; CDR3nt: TGTGCCAGCTCACCCCCCCACGCCGGGGAGCAGTACTTC
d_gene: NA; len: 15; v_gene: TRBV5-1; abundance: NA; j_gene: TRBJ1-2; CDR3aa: CASSLSQGDVGGYTF; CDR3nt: TGCGCCAGCAGCTTGTCTCAGGGTGATGTAGGGGGCTACACCTTC
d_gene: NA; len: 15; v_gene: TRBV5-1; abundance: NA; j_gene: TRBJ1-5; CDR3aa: CASSLAGGFNQPQHF; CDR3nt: TGCGCCAGCAGCTTGGCCGGGGGTTTCAATCAGCCCCAGCATTTT
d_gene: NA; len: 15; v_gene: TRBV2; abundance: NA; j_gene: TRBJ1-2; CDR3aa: CASSVKGRESGGYTF; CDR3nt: TGTGCCAGCAGTGTTAAAGGCAGGGAAAGTGGCGGCTACACCTTC
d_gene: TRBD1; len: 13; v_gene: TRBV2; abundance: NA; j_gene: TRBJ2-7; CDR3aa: CASSGQGAYEQYF; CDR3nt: TGTGCCAGCAGCGGACAGGGGGCATACGAGCAGTACTTC
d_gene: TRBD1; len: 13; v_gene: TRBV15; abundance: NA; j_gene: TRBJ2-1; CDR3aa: CATSRTITGGVFF; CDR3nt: TGTGCCACCAGCAGGACCATTACAGGGGGCGTTTTCTTC
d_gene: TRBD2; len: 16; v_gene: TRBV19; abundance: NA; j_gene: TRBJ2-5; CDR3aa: CASSMMGLAGVETQYF; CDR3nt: TGTGCCAGTAGTATGATGGGACTAGCGGGAGTAGAGACCCAGTACTTC
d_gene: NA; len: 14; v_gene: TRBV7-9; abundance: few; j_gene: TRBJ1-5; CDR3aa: CASSLTGGTQPQHF; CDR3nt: TGTGCCAGCAGCTTGACAGGCGGCACTCAGCCCCAGCATTTT